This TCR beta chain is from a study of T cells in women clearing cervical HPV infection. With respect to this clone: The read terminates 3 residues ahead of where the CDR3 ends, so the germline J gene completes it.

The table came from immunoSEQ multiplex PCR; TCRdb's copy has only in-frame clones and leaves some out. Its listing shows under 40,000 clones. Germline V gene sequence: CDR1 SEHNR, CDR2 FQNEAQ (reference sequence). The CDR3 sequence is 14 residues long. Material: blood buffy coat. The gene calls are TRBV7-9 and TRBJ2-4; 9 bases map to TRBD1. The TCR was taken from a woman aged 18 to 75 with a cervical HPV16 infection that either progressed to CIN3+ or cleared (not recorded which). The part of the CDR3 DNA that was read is TGTGCCAGCAGCTTAGATGGGACAGGGAGTGGT. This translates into CASSLDGTGSG. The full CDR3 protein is CASSLDGTGSGQYF.